Presented here are 25 T cell receptor beta chains from one specimen sequenced in a study of control samples from healthy donors and cancer patients. Assay: immunoSEQ multiplex PCR; the TCRdb copy retains only in-frame clones and omits some. The table shows roughly 51,000 clones, with roughly 87% occurring only once. Sequencing was done on a sample of PBMCs. Receptor source: a man between 35 and 55 years old with colorectal cancer.

A few counts support this clone. The chain links TRBV6-2 or TRBV6-3 to TRBJ2-7, with a tentative D call TRBD1 (6 bases). This CDR3 is 12 amino acids long. With 6 bases removed from V and 3 bases from J, the gap between germline ends came to 9 bases. The germline gives CDR1 MNHEY, CDR2 SVGEGT. CDR3 nucleotides: TGTGCCAGCAGCACAGGGTACTACGAGCAGTACTTC. It codes for CASSTGYYEQYF.

This chain links TRBV2 with TRBJ1-3; TRBD1 matches 8 bases. This CDR3 contains 18 residues. V lost 4 bases, J lost 0 bases, and 11 bases stayed unmatched. CDR1 and CDR2 from the germline V gene are SNHLY and FYNNEI. The CDR3 DNA is TGTGCCAGCAGTGCTCGACAGGGGCCTTCGAGCTCTGGAAACACCATATATTTT. It is translated as CASSARQGPSSSGNTIYF.

The chain is built from TRBV27 and TRBJ2-1; 12 bases align to TRBD2. This CDR3 is built from 18 residues. Losses at the gene ends were 2 bases for V and 4 bases for J; bases not matched to a gene: 9. Germline V gene lookup returns CDR1 MNHEY and CDR2 SMNVEV (reference sequence). CDR3 bases: TGTGCCAGCAGTTTACTGACTAGCGGGAGTGGGGGGTACAATGAGCAGTTCTTC. It encodes CASSLLTSGSGGYNEQFF.

The chain has TRBV5-5 and TRBJ1-5, with D tentatively TRBD1 (6 bases). The length of the CDR3 is 13 residues. Trimming took 5 bases from V and 4 from J, leaving 10 bases between them. Per the germline V gene, CDR1 is SGHKS and CDR2 is YYEKEE (reference sequence). CDR3 in amino acids: CASSFDRNQPQHF. In DNA form, the CDR3 reads TGTGCCAGCAGTTTCGACAGGAATCAGCCCCAGCATTTT.

The chain has TRBV5-1 and TRBJ2-3; 8 bases are a match to TRBD2. V lost 3 bases and J lost 2; bases outside the gene matches: 5. The CDR3 contains 15 residues. In germline, CDR1 is SGHRS, CDR2 YFSETQ. The CDR3 DNA reads as TGCGCCAGCAGCTGGAACGGGGGGGCCACAGATACGCAGTATTTT. This gives the protein CASSWNGGATDTQYF.

The chain joins TRBV27 to TRBJ2-1, with 8 nucleotides matching TRBD1. V was pared by 5 bases and J by 0 bases, with 18 bases of the junction left unmatched. CDR1 MNHEY and CDR2 SMNVEV come from the germline V gene (reference sequence). This CDR3 is built from 20 residues. This CDR3 is CASSPQGALSEYSSYNEQFF. The CDR3 DNA follows: TGTGCCAGCAGTCCCCAGGGGGCCCTAAGTGAGTACTCCTCCTACAATGAGCAGTTCTTC.

This clone was seen only once. The rearrangement links TRBV7-9 to TRBJ2-7, with 8 bases identical to TRBD2. V shed 4 bases, J shed 7 bases, and the junction held 9 bases outside the gene matches. CDR1 is SEHNR, CDR2 FQNEAQ, per germline (reference sequence). The CDR3 has 14 residues. The CDR3 protein is CASSSGGLVGEQYF. In DNA form, the CDR3 reads TGTGCCAGCAGCTCCGGGGGACTAGTCGGGGAGCAGTACTTC.

This clone is labeled as medium-sized. The J gene is TRBJ1-1, the V gene TRBV7-8; D call uncertain. Germline V gives CDR1 SGHVS, CDR2 FQNEAQ. The V and J ends lost 3 bases and 11 bases respectively, with 10 bases between them. The CDR3 consists of 11 residues. The CDR3 reads CASSLGRVAFF. Here the CDR3 DNA reads TGTGCCAGCAGCTTGGGCCGGGTGGCTTTCTTT.

This chain connects TRBV9 to TRBJ2-2, with 14 positions matching TRBD2. The CDR3 extends over 16 amino acids. Germline lookup yields CDR1 SGDLS and CDR2 YYNGEE. V trimming: 4 bases; J trimming: 4 bases; junction bases outside the gene matches: 3. This chain's CDR3 is CASSTGLAGGTGELFF. The CDR3 DNA sequence: TGTGCCAGCAGCACTGGACTAGCGGGAGGCACCGGGGAGCTGTTTTTT.

The genes are TRBV27 and TRBJ2-1, with a weak D call TRBD2 (6 bases). This CDR3 has 14 amino acids. Looked up from germline, CDR1 is MNHEY and CDR2 is SMNVEV (reference sequence). V lost 2 bases and J lost 7, with 12 bases in between. This CDR3 is CASSLRDSTNEQFF. As DNA, the CDR3 is TGTGCCAGCAGTTTAAGGGACTCGACAAATGAGCAGTTCTTC.

The rearrangement uses TRBV24-1 and TRBJ2-3; maybe TRBD1 (6 bases). Between the trimmed V and J ends, which lost 9 bases and 3 bases, there was a span of 9 bases. Germline V gene sequence: CDR1 KGHDR, CDR2 SFDVKD. This CDR3 contains 12 residues. The CDR3 reads CATGGNTDTQYF. The CDR3 DNA is TGTGCCACCGGGGGCAATACAGATACGCAGTATTTT.

The chain combines TRBV6-6 with TRBJ1-6; no clear D gene. The germline V and J ends were trimmed by 7 bases and 5 bases, with 9 bases remaining between them. Germline values: CDR1 MNHNY, CDR2 SVGAGI (reference sequence). The length of the CDR3 is 13 residues. The CDR3 sequence is CASTAPDNSPLHF. The DNA of the CDR3 is TGTGCCAGCACCGCCCCGGATAATTCACCCCTCCACTTT.

The gene calls are TRBV6-6 and TRBJ2-7; either TRBD1 or TRBD2 may fit D (5 bases each). Germline V gene lookup returns CDR1 MNHNY and CDR2 SVGAGI (reference sequence). This CDR3 has 14 amino acids. V lost 4 bases and J 2 bases, leaving 12 bases between the germline ends. CDR3 amino acids: CASSSPGRPYEQYF. The CDR3 coding sequence is TGTGCCAGCAGTTCACCGGGACGGCCCTACGAGCAGTACTTC.

The chain links TRBV27 to TRBJ1-5, with a tentative D call TRBD1 (6 bases). Looked up from germline, CDR1 is MNHEY and CDR2 is SMNVEV (reference sequence). The CDR3 runs to 15 residues. The V end lost 0 bases, the J end lost 7 bases, and 13 bases lay between the germline ends. CDR3 nucleotides: TGTGCCAGCAGTTTATCGAAGGGGGGGAGGCAGCCCCAGCATTTT. It yields the protein CASSLSKGGRQPQHF.

The chain recombines TRBV19 with TRBJ1-5; TRBD1 matches at 7 bases. J gave up 6 bases and V 6 bases, and 14 bases lay outside the gene matches. Germline values: CDR1 LNHDA, CDR2 SQIVND (reference sequence). The CDR3 is 16 residues long. The CDR3, as DNA: TGTGCCAGTAGCTACTCGACAGGGATTCGTGGTCAGCCCCAGCATTTT. Translated, it gives CASSYSTGIRGQPQHF. Drawing the rest from reference TRBV19 and TRBJ1-5, the complete variable domain is DGGITQSPKYLFRKEGQNVTLSCEQNLNHDAMYWYRQDPGQGLRLIYYSQIVNDFQKGDIAEGYSVSREKKESFPLTVTSAQKNPTAFYLCASSYSTGIRGQPQHFGDGTRLSIL.

J is TRBJ1-5 and V is TRBV12-3 or TRBV12-4, with D unclear. The V and J ends lost 1 base and 1 base respectively, with 2 bases between them. This CDR3 is built from 13 residues. This CDR3 reads CASSLVSNQPQHF. The CDR3 region has the DNA TGTGCCAGCAGTTTAGTCAGCAATCAGCCCCAGCATTTT.

The V gene is TRBV9, the J gene TRBJ2-7, with D possibly being TRBD2 (7 bases). Germline CDR1 and CDR2: SGDLS and YYNGEE. The CDR3 is 16 residues long. The ends were cut back, 0 bases at V and 0 bases at J, with 13 bases in the middle. The DNA of the CDR3 is TGTGCCAGCAGCGTAGACGGCGGGGGCAGCTCCTACGAGCAGTACTTC. Translation: CASSVDGGGSSYEQYF.

V usage is TRBV4-1 and J usage is TRBJ2-5; 8 bases match TRBD2. The CDR3 consists of 16 residues. The V and J ends lost 4 bases and 0 bases, in that order; junction bases with no gene match: 7. CDR1 is MGHRA and CDR2 is YSYEKL in the germline V gene. Here the CDR3 reads CASSPTAGGYQETQYF. The DNA for the CDR3 is TGCGCCAGCAGCCCTACGGCGGGAGGATACCAAGAGACCCAGTACTTC.

The gene calls are TRBV24-1 and TRBJ1-2; a weak D match, TRBD1 (6 bases). V lost 4 bases, J lost 0 bases, and 8 bases lay in between. Germline V CDR1 and CDR2: KGHDR, SFDVKD. The CDR3 spans 14 residues. CDR3 region: CATSDWDTNYGYTF. The CDR3 DNA is TGTGCCACCAGTGACTGGGACACTAACTATGGCTACACCTTC.

This clone is a singleton in its sample. DNA for the CDR3: TGCGCCAGCAGGCAGCGGGATAATGAGCAGTTCTTC. As protein: CASRQRDNEQFF. V usage is TRBV10-2 and J usage is TRBJ2-1, with 7 positions matching TRBD2. The CDR3 runs to 12 residues. The V gene's germline CDR1 is WSHSY and CDR2 SAAADI. V trimming: 6 bases; J trimming: 7 bases; junction bases outside the gene matches: 3.

The gene calls are TRBV12-5 and TRBJ1-1; no clear D gene. V shed 1 base and J shed 2 bases, with 5 bases lying between them. CDR3 length: 13 amino acids. Per the germline V gene, CDR1 is LGHNT and CDR2 is FRNRAP. CDR3 DNA: TGTGCTAGTGGTTTGGAAGAAAACACTGAAGCTTTCTTT. It specifies CASGLEENTEAFF.

The chain has TRBV12-3 or TRBV12-4 and TRBJ1-2, with 7 bases matching TRBD1. V lost 10 bases, J lost 4 bases, and 9 bases stayed unmatched. CDR3 size: 13 residues. This CDR3 reads CATGTDLLYGYTF. The CDR3 DNA is TGTGCCACCGGGACAGACCTCCTCTATGGCTACACCTTC.

The chain recombines TRBV30 with TRBJ1-5; D call uncertain. In germline, CDR1 is GTSNPN, CDR2 SVGIG (reference sequence). With 0 bases removed from V and 5 bases from J, the gap between germline ends came to 8 bases. The CDR3 has 13 residues. CDR3 in DNA: TGTGCCTGGAGTGTAACGGATGATCAGCCCCAGCATTTT. This gives the protein CAWSVTDDQPQHF.

The gene calls are TRBV2 and TRBJ1-4; 10 bases are a match to TRBD1. CDR1 is SNHLY and CDR2 is FYNNEI in the germline V gene. The length of the CDR3 is 14 residues. The ends lost 8 bases at V and 8 bases at J; junction bases unmatched: 8. This CDR3 is CASWKTGGGEKLFF. CDR3 bases: TGTGCCAGCTGGAAGACAGGGGGCGGAGAAAAACTGTTTTTT.

The chain links TRBV21-1 to TRBJ1-4; TRBD1 is taken as the D call from the table, unchecked against the DNA. TRBV21-1 corresponds to a pseudogene. The CDR3 has 16 residues. The CDR3 is CASSNRGRISNEKLFF. As DNA, the CDR3 is TGTGCCAGCAGCAACAGGGGACGGATATCTAATGAAAAACTGTTTTTT.